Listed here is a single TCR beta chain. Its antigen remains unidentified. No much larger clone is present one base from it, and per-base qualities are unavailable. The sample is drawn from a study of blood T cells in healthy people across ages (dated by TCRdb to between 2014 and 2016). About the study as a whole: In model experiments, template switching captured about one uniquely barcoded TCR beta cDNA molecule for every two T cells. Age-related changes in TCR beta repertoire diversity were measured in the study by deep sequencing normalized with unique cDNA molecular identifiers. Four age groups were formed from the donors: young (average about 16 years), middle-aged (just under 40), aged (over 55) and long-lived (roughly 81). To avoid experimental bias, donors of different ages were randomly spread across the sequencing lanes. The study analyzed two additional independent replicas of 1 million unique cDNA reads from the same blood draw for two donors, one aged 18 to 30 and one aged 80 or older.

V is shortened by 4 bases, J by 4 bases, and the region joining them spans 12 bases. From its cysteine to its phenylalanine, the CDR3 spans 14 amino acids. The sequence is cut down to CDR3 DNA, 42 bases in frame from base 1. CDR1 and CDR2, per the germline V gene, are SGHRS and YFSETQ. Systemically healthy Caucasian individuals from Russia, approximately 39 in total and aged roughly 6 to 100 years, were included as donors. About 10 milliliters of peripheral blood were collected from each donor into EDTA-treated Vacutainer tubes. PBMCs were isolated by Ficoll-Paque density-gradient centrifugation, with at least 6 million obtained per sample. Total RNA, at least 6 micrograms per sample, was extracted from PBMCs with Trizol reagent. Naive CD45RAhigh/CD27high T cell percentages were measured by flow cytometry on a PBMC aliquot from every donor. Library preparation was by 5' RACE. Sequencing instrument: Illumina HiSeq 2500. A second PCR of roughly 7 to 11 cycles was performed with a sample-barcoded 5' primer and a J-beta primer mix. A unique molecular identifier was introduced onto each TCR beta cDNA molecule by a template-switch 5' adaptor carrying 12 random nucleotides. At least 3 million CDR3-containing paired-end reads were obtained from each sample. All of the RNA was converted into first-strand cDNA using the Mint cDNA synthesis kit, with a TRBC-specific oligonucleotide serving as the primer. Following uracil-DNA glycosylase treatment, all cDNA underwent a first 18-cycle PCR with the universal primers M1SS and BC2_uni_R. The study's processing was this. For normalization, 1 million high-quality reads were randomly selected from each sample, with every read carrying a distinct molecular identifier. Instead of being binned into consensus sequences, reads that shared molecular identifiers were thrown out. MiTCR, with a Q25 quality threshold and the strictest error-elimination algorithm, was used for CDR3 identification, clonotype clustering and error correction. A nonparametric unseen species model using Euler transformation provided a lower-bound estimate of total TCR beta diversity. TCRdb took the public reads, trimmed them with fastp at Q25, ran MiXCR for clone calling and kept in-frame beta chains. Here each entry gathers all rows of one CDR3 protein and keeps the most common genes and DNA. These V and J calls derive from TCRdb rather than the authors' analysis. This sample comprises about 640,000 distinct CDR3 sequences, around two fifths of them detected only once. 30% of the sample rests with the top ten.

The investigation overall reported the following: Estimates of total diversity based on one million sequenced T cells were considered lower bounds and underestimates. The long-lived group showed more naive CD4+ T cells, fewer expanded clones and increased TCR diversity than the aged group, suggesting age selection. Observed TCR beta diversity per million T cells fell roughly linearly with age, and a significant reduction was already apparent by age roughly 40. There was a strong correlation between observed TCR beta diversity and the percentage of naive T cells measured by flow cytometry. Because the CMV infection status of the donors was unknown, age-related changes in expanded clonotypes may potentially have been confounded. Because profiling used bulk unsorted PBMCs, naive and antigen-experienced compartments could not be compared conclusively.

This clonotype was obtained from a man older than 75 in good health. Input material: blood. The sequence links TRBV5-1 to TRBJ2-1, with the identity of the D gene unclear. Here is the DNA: TGCGCCAGCAGCATCTCGGGTCAGTACAATGAGCAGTTCTTC. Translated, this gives CASSISGQYNEQFF.